This entry is about one T cell receptor (beta chain). Its antigen remains undetermined. Base qualities are missing; no much larger clone stands one base away. The immunoSEQ hsTCRB v3.0 assay was used at survey level resolution to sequence the TRB variable region. TRB sequencing targeted a depth of 40,000-50,000 T-cell genomes per sample. TRB libraries were pooled and sequenced on an Illumina MiSeq using a v3 150-cycle kit. The study's processing was this. Repertoire analysis was run in R within a reproducible Nextflow workflow that covered QC, data transformation and analysis. LymphoSeq2, an R package for AIRR-Seq data exploration, was used to implement custom analyses. Four samples that produced fewer than 5000 total TRB sequences were removed, so some 190 HIV repertoires were analyzed. Among the 180 to 200 retained HIV repertoires, around 60 were collected before ART initiation and some 130 were collected after ART initiation. Repertoires were downsampled to 5000 TRB nucleotide sequences, with summary statistics averaged over 100 downsampling iterations. Only TRB sequences with CDR3 regions of at least seven amino acids were retained for analysis. Two measures captured diversity: a Shannon entropy-derived clonality score and the Gini coefficient. In repertoire networks, the top 5000 CDR3 amino acid sequences were linked whenever an edit distance of one separated two sequences. For TRB CDR3 amino acid sequences, antigen specificity groups and MHC restriction were predicted with GLIPH2. Known CMV, EBV, HIV or tissue antigen associations were flagged by matching CDR3 amino acid sequences against VDJdb and McPAS-TCR. Pre-ART, post-ART and control groups were compared with Wilcoxon signed-rank tests and Holm-Bonferroni correction. Here the immuneACCESS table is served through TCRdb, limited to in-frame sequences with V and J called. Missing clones are a known gap in these copies; in checked studies unresolved V genes cover under half, and the rest lacks a known reason. V, J and clone size are taken as reported in that table, and D and trimming were inferred from the DNA itself. The sample has about 48,000 clones on record, around 80% of them singletons. The ten largest clones take up approximately 3% of the sample.

The sample comes from a study of long-term antiretroviral therapy in people with HIV (dated by TCRdb to 2022 to 2024). Background on the whole study: The earliest samples were collected about a decade before the 2015 WHO recommendation for immediate ART, when ART was typically delayed until CD4 counts fell. The cohort contributed 150 to 200 cryopreserved PBMC samples from 30 to 35 adults with confirmed HIV infection, collected serially over a mean of approximately 6 years (range 1-12). Test extractions of a monoclonal T-cell line alongside approximately 34 polyclonal samples showed no cross-contamination during QIAcube processing. A retrospective serial study tested whether ART initiation and durable HIV suppression were associated with changes in peripheral blood TRB repertoire composition and diversity. Among the approximately 30 participants with HIV, around 10 were female.

To be included, a participant needed at least one PBMC sample from before ART initiation plus at least two post-ART samples. Every participant with HIV received treatment in the United States of America. Cryopreserved samples of about 0.9-11 million PBMC were thawed and washed before DNA extraction. At the time of the earliest PBMC sample, participants with HIV were aged between 23 and 54 years. Each participant contributed PBMC samples from 1-4 timepoints before ART initiation and 2-8 timepoints after ART initiation, with a median of 7 samples. Serial HIV viral load, CD4+ T-cell count, ART history and demographic data were obtained for every participant. A Qiagen kit on a QIAcube was used to extract genomic DNA from unsorted PBMC, with samples processed in batches of 12. Broad study findings and their caveats: Expanded TRB clones identified before ART initiation dominated the repertoire across all time points, though the dominance fluctuated and decreased in many PLHIV after ART. Starting ART was linked to a significant rise in TRB diversity, yet even with long-term ART the diversity remained significantly lower than in transplant donor controls. Compared with controls, HIV repertoires had narrower CDR3 length ranges, and the network structure pointed to an antigen-experienced repertoire that shifted only slightly toward naive after ART. Since PBMC availability was limited, sequencing covered only the TCR beta chain, with no alpha chain pairing. Samples dated from about 2003 to 2018, and the ART regimens used may be less effective than current ones. Because pre-ART samples had limited cell numbers, unsorted PBMC were profiled rather than sorted CD4+ and CD8+ T cells. No data were available on ART adherence, viral resistance or therapy changes, limiting inferences about post-ART repertoire changes.

The sample consisted of unsorted PBMCs, taken 0.8 years after starting antiretroviral therapy. The clonotype was recovered from a woman aged 18-29 years with HIV.

The nucleotide sequence reads as follows: TGTGCCAGCTCACCCCTTGTAGGGAGGGCCGATGGTGATGAGCAGTTCTTC. Its amino acids are CASSPLVGRADGDEQFF. This receptor chain uses TRBV18 and TRBJ2-1; 7 bases in the middle match TRBD2. The CDR3 runs 17 amino acids, cysteine and phenylalanine included. CDR3 DNA is the only sequence kept; it has 51 bases, read in frame from the first base. Trimmed from V: 3 bases; trimmed from J: 8 bases; junction bases lacking a gene match: 16. The germline V gene supplies CDR1 KGHSH and CDR2 LQKENI.